The present T cell receptor beta chain was sequenced within a study of OX40 agonist ivuxolimab in advanced cancers. Overall study context: Partial responses were recorded for three patients, including one with hepatocellular carcinoma and two with cutaneous melanoma. Whole-study findings and limits: Also present in some nonresponders was a low level of normalized T-cell clonal expansion. CD4+ T cells averaged fewer expanded clones than CD8+ T cells. The study did not work out the antigen specificity of the expanded peripheral T cells.

About this clone: Its antigen is unidentified.

TCRdb keeps only in-frame clones here, not all; method: immunoSEQ multiplex PCR. The table shows 70,000 or so clones, with 80% to 95% occurring only once. The germline CDR1 and CDR2 sequences are MDHEN and SYDVKM. This CDR3 has 13 residues. Trimming left V 5 bases short and J 6 bases short, with 13 bases between. The TCR comes from an adult with an advanced solid tumor such as melanoma, head and neck, liver or kidney cancer. This sample comprised CD4+ or CD8+ T cells sorted from blood, obtained in a trial of the OX40 agonist ivuxolimab. The chain is built from TRBV28 and TRBJ1-2; D is unresolved. This CDR3 reads CASSQRRVDGYTF. Written as DNA, the CDR3 is TGTGCCAGCAGTCAAAGACGAGTAGATGGCTACACCTTC.